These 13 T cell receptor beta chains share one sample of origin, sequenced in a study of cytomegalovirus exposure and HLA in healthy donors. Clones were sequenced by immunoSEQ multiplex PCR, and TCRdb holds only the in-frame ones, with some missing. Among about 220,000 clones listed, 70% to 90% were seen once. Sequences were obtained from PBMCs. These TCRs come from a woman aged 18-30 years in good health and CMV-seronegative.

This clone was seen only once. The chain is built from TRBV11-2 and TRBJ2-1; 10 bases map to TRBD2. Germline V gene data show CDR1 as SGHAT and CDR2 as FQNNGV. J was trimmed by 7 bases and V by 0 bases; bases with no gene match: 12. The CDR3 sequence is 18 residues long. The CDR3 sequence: CASSLDHRGAGGPNEQFF. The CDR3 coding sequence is TGTGCCAGCAGCTTAGATCACCGTGGAGCGGGAGGGCCGAATGAGCAGTTCTTC.

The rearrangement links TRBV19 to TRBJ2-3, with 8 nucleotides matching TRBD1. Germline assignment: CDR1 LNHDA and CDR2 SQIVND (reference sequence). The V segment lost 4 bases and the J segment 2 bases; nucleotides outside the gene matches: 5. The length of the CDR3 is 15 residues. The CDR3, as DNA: TGTGCCAGTAGTAGACAGGGGCTGCCCACAGATACGCAGTATTTT. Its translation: CASSRQGLPTDTQYF.

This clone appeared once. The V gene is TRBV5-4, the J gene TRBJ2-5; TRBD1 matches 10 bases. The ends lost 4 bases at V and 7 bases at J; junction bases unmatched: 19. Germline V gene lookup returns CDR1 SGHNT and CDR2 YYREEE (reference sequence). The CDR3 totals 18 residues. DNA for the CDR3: TGTGCCAGCAGCCCCGAAGGACCGGGACAGGGGTGGGGAACGACCCAGTACTTC. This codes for CASSPEGPGQGWGTTQYF.

This chain's CDR3 is CASSSDTSANEQFF. Here the CDR3 DNA reads TGTGCCAGCAGCTCAGACACTAGCGCCAATGAGCAGTTCTTC. The chain has TRBV2 and TRBJ2-1, with 7 bases matching TRBD2. Losses at the gene ends were 6 bases for V and 6 bases for J; bases not matched to a gene: 8. From germline, CDR1 is SNHLY and CDR2 FYNNEI. CDR3 size: 14 residues.

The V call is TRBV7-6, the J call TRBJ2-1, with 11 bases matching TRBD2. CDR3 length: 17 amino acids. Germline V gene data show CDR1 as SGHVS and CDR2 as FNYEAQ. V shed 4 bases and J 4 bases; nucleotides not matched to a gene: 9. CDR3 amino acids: CASSYFSGRALYNEQFF. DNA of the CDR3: TGTGCCAGCAGCTATTTTAGCGGGAGGGCTTTATACAATGAGCAGTTCTTC.

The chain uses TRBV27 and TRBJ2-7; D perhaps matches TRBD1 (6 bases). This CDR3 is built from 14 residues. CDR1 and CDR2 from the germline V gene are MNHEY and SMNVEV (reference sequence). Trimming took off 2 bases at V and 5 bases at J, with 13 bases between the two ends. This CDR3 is CASSLNRVKDEQYF. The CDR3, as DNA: TGTGCCAGCAGTTTAAACAGGGTTAAGGACGAGCAGTACTTC.

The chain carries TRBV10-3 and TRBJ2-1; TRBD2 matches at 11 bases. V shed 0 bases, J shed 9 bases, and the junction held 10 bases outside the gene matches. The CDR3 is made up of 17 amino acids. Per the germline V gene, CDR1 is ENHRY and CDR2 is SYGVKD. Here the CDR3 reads CAISESWTSGRAGEQFF. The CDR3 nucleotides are TGTGCCATCAGTGAGTCCTGGACTAGCGGGCGGGCCGGTGAGCAGTTCTTC.

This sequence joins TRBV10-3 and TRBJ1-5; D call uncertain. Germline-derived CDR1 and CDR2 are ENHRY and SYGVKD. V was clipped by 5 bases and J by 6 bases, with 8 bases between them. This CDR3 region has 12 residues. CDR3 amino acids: CAISSGTQPQHF. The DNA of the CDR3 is TGTGCCATCAGTTCAGGAACTCAGCCCCAGCATTTT.

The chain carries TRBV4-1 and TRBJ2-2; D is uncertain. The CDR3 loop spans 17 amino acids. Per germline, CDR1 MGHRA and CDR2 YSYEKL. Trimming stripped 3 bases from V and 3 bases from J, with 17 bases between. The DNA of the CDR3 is TGCGCCAGCAGCCATGCAGACATTTTATCCCACACCGGGGAGCTGTTTTTT. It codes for CASSHADILSHTGELFF.

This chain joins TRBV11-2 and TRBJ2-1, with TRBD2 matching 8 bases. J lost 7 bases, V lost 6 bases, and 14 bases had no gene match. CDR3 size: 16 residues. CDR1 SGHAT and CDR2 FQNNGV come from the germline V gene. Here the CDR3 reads CASRGGTPGGKNEQFF. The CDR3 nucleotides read TGTGCCAGCAGGGGCGGTACGCCGGGAGGGAAGAATGAGCAGTTCTTC.

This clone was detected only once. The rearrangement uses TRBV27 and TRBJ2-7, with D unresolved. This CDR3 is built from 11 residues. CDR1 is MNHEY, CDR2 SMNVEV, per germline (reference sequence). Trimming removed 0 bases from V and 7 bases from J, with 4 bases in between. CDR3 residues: CASSLSGEQYF. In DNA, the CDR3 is TGTGCCAGCAGTTTATCCGGGGAGCAGTACTTC.

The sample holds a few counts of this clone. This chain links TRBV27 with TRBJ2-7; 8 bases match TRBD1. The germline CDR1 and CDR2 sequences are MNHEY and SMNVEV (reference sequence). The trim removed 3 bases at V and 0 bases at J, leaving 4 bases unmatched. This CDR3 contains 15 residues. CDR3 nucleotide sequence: TGTGCCAGCAGTTTGGGACAGGCTAGCTCCTACGAGCAGTACTTC. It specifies CASSLGQASSYEQYF.

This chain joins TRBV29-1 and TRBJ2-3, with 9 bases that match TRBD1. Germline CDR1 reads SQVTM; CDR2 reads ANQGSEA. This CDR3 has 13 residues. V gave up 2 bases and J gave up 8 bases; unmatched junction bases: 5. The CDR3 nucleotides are TGCAGCGTTGAAAGGGACAGGGCTGGTACGCAGTATTTT. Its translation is CSVERDRAGTQYF.